The T cell receptor (beta chain) described here comes from a study of cytomegalovirus exposure and HLA in healthy donors. Study overall: Sequencing of some 200 million T cells in an earlier analysis found under 120 million unique TCR beta sequences. Membership in the Caucasian-associated ancestry cluster was found for about four fifths of 350 to 450 genotyped donors. Broader study findings: Apart from CMV serostatus, no immune exposure information was available. Across donors, presence/absence analyses took sequencing depth to be roughly uniform.

In the case of this clone: Its matching antigen is unknown.

The CDR3 runs to 14 residues. The J segment lost 9 bases and the V segment lost 1 base, leaving 7 bases of the junction unmatched. CDR1 is LGHNA and CDR2 is YSLEER in the germline V gene. The PCR was carried out with 60 Vbeta primers and 13 Jbeta primers. Sequencing used immunoSEQ multiplex PCR; TCRdb keeps in-frame clones, though not all of them. The sample lists about 160,000 clones; approximately 70% were seen once. V and J are TRBV4-3 and TRBJ2-7, with 9 bases identical to TRBD2. The sample was PBMCs. This receptor was obtained from a man aged 40-50 years in good health and CMV-seropositive. The CDR3, as DNA: TGCGCCAGCAGCCAAGGCCTAGCGGGGTTTCTGCAGTACTTC. Amino acid sequence: CASSQGLAGFLQYF.